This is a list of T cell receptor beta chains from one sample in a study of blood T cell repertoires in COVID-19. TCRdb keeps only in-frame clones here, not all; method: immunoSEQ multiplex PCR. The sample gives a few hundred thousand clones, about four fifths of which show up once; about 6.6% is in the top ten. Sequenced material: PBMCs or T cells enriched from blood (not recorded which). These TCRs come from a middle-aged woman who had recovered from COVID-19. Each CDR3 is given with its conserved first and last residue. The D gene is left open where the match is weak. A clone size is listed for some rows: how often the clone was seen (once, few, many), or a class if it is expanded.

CDR3: CASSPFPVTEAFF; DNA: TGTGCCAGCAGCCCCTTTCCGGTCACTGAAGCTTTCTTT; length: 13; J: TRBJ1-1; V: TRBV9; size: .; D: .
CDR3: CASSLRLAGGPPDEQFF; DNA: TGTGCCAGCAGCTTAAGGCTAGCGGGAGGCCCACCCGATGAGCAGTTCTTC; length: 17; J: TRBJ2-1; V: TRBV7-2; size: .; D: TRBD2
CDR3: CASSRDRDYGYTF; DNA: TGTGCCAGCAGCCGGGACAGGGATTATGGCTACACCTTC; length: 13; J: TRBJ1-2; V: TRBV11-2; size: .; D: TRBD1
CDR3: CASSLPGLAGVEQYF; DNA: TGTGCCAGCAGCTTACCGGGACTAGCGGGAGTTGAGCAGTACTTC; length: 15; J: TRBJ2-7; V: TRBV11-1; size: .; D: TRBD2
CDR3: CASSYGLASPNEQFF; DNA: TGCGCCAGCAGCTACGGACTAGCTTCCCCCAATGAGCAGTTCTTC; length: 15; J: TRBJ2-1; V: TRBV5-1; size: .; D: TRBD2
CDR3: CASSLRGLYTEAFF; DNA: TGTGCCAGCAGCTTGAGGGGGTTATACACTGAAGCTTTCTTT; length: 14; J: TRBJ1-1; V: TRBV5-6; size: .; D: .
CDR3: CASSPTSGSYREQFF; DNA: TGTGCCAGCAGTCCTACTAGCGGGAGTTATCGTGAGCAGTTCTTC; length: 15; J: TRBJ2-1; V: TRBV3-1/TRBV3-2; size: .; D: TRBD2
CDR3: CATQRTGGIYEQYF; DNA: TGTGCCACCCAACGGACAGGGGGAATCTACGAGCAGTACTTC; length: 14; J: TRBJ2-7; V: TRBV19; size: .; D: TRBD1
CDR3: CAIRSGQGSPLHF; DNA: TGTGCCATCAGATCGGGACAGGGGTCACCCCTCCACTTT; length: 13; J: TRBJ1-6; V: TRBV10-3; size: .; D: TRBD1
CDR3: CASSPQARLTDTQYF; DNA: TGTGCCAGCAGCCCCCAAGCCAGACTCACAGATACGCAGTATTTT; length: 15; J: TRBJ2-3; V: TRBV6-5; size: .; D: .
CDR3: CASSFLRGADNEQFF; DNA: TGTGCCAGCAGCTTCCTCAGGGGCGCTGACAATGAGCAGTTCTTC; length: 15; J: TRBJ2-1; V: TRBV5-5; size: .; D: .
CDR3: CASSYRDRDYEQYF; DNA: TGTGCCAGCAGCTACCGGGACAGGGACTACGAGCAGTACTTC; length: 14; J: TRBJ2-7; V: TRBV5-4; size: .; D: TRBD1
CDR3: CASSLGGSYEQYF; DNA: TGTGCCAGCAGCCTCGGCGGTTCCTACGAGCAGTACTTC; length: 13; J: TRBJ2-7; V: TRBV6-5; size: .; D: .
CDR3: CASSQDPGGTMGNTIYF; DNA: TGTGCCAGCAGCCAAGATCCCGGGGGAACTATGGGAAACACCATATATTTT; length: 17; J: TRBJ1-3; V: TRBV3-1/TRBV3-2; size: .; D: .
CDR3: CASSARGGLDSPLHF; DNA: TGTGCCAGCAGCGCCCGGGGGGGGCTGGATTCACCCCTCCACTTT; length: 15; J: TRBJ1-6; V: TRBV9; size: .; D: .
CDR3: CASSPGTGTYEQYF; DNA: TGTGCCAGTAGTCCCGGGACAGGGACCTACGAGCAGTACTTC; length: 14; J: TRBJ2-7; V: TRBV19; size: .; D: TRBD1
CDR3: CASSMKGSTDTQYF; DNA: TGTGCCAGTAGTATGAAGGGGAGCACAGATACGCAGTATTTT; length: 14; J: TRBJ2-3; V: TRBV19; size: once; D: .
CDR3: CAWSRLGRTGELFF; DNA: TGTGCCTGGAGTCGTCTAGGCCGCACCGGGGAGCTGTTTTTT; length: 14; J: TRBJ2-2; V: TRBV30; size: .; D: .
CDR3: CASSLDRAPLYGYTF; DNA: TGTGCCAGCAGCCTCGACAGGGCTCCTCTCTATGGCTACACCTTC; length: 15; J: TRBJ1-2; V: TRBV28; size: .; D: TRBD1
CDR3: CASSPRANTEAFF; DNA: TGTGCCAGCTCACCACGCGCCAACACTGAAGCTTTCTTT; length: 13; J: TRBJ1-1; V: TRBV18; size: .; D: .
CDR3: CASSHGSGSGTDTQYF; DNA: TGTGCCAGCTCACACGGAAGCGGGAGCGGGACAGATACGCAGTATTTT; length: 16; J: TRBJ2-3; V: TRBV18; size: .; D: TRBD2
CDR3: CASSPSPAGVNEQFF; DNA: TGCGCCAGCAGCCCCTCACCCGCAGGGGTAAATGAGCAGTTCTTC; length: 15; J: TRBJ2-1; V: TRBV4-3; size: .; D: .
CDR3: CATRSMDEQYF; DNA: TGTGCCACGAGGAGCATGGACGAGCAGTACTTC; length: 11; J: TRBJ2-7; V: TRBV28; size: .; D: .
CDR3: CATAVSTEQFF; DNA: TGTGCCACCGCTGTTTCTACTGAGCAGTTCTTC; length: 11; J: TRBJ2-1; V: TRBV24-1; size: few; D: .
CDR3: CASSPTSSYNEQFF; DNA: TGTGCCAGCAGCCCGACTAGCAGCTACAATGAGCAGTTCTTC; length: 14; J: TRBJ2-1; V: TRBV7-9; size: once; D: TRBD2
CDR3: CASSQGQGSSGANVLTF; DNA: TGTGCCAGCAGCCAAGGACAGGGGTCTTCTGGGGCCAACGTCCTGACTTTC; length: 17; J: TRBJ2-6; V: TRBV3-1/TRBV3-2; size: .; D: TRBD1
CDR3: CASSLSTGGSSYNEQFF; DNA: TGTGCCAGCAGTTTATCCACCGGTGGGAGTTCCTACAATGAGCAGTTCTTC; length: 17; J: TRBJ2-1; V: TRBV27; size: .; D: .
CDR3: CASTGGAPETQYF; DNA: TGTGCCAGCACAGGTGGGGCACCAGAGACCCAGTACTTC; length: 13; J: TRBJ2-5; V: TRBV28; size: .; D: .
CDR3: CASSWGRAGYNYGYTF; DNA: TGTGCCAGCAGCTGGGGCCGGGCAGGTTATAACTATGGCTACACCTTC; length: 16; J: TRBJ1-2; V: TRBV7-4; size: .; D: .
CDR3: CASTLATGNEQFF; DNA: TGTGCCAGCACCTTAGCCACGGGGAATGAGCAGTTCTTC; length: 13; J: TRBJ2-1; V: TRBV28; size: .; D: .
CDR3: CASTGGSAGEKLFF; DNA: TGCGCCAGCACGGGGGGCTCCGCGGGGGAAAAACTGTTTTTT; length: 14; J: TRBJ1-4; V: TRBV10-2; size: .; D: .
CDR3: CASSMSVRDTQYF; DNA: TGTGCCAGTAGTATGTCCGTGCGGGATACGCAGTATTTT; length: 13; J: TRBJ2-3; V: TRBV19; size: .; D: .
CDR3: CASSEYGVPYEQYF; DNA: TGTGCCAGCAGTGAATACGGGGTCCCCTACGAGCAGTACTTC; length: 14; J: TRBJ2-7; V: TRBV6-1; size: .; D: .
CDR3: CATSRLRTGSGNTIYF; DNA: TGTGCCACCAGCAGACTACGGACAGGTTCTGGAAACACCATATATTTT; length: 16; J: TRBJ1-3; V: TRBV15; size: .; D: TRBD1